This T cell receptor beta chain was found in a study of beta chain features in type 1 diabetes. Expressed TCRB transcripts got sequenced, as all isolated RNA was reverse transcribed. The data were produced by immunoSEQ multiplex PCR, yet TCRdb's version contains in-frame clones alone and is incomplete. The sample holds 400,000 to 500,000 clones; approximately 15% are singletons and the top ten take around 0.039%. The length of the CDR3 is 15 residues. CDR1 SGHTA and CDR2 FQGNSA come from the germline V gene. V shed 5 bases, J shed 8 bases, and the junction held 11 bases outside the gene matches. This receptor was obtained from a man aged 25-40 years in good health. This rearrangement joins TRBV7-2 to TRBJ2-4, with 8 bases matching TRBD1. The sequenced sample consisted of naive CD4+ T cells from blood. The CDR3: CASSKRAGGDHIQYF. The CDR3 DNA sequence: TGTGCCAGCAGCAAAAGGGCAGGGGGCGATCACATTCAGTACTTC.